These 2 T cell receptor beta chains were sequenced from one sample in a study of T cell repertoires in cytomegalovirus infection. One entry per CDR3 protein results from TCRdb running MiXCR on the reads. This table has 250,000 or so distinct CDR3 sequences, 9.1% appearing once. Sequencing was carried out using PBMCs. Every receptor here comes from a human donor in good health (CMV status not recorded). Some clones in this sample may be carry-over from other donors' samples.

With regard to this clonotype: Since a much larger clone is just one base distant, this may be a read error. The chain uses TRBV3-1 and TRBJ2-2; D not certain. Germline CDR1 and CDR2: LGHDT and YNNKEL (reference sequence). CDR3 length: 12 amino acids. Trimming removed 7 bases at V and 2 bases at J, with 5 bases between. The CDR3 DNA reads TGTGCCAGCAATGTTAACACCGGGGAGCTGTTTTTT. Its protein product is CASNVNTGELFF. Combining the CDR3 with reference TRBV3-1 and TRBJ2-2 gives the whole variable domain DTAVSQTPKYLVTQMGNDKSIKCEQNLGHDTMYWYKQDSKKFLKIMFSYNNKELIINETVPNRFSPKSPDKAHLNLHINSLELGDSAVYFCASNVNTGELFFGEGSRLTVL.

This clonotype was detected many times. DNA of the CDR3: TGTGCCAGCACCGGGCGGGCCTCCTTTAATGGCTACACCTTC. Its translation: CASTGRASFNGYTF. This rearrangement joins TRBV7-2 to TRBJ1-2; D remains unclear. Trimming removed 7 bases at V and 6 bases at J, with 18 bases between. Germline V gene lookup returns CDR1 SGHTA and CDR2 FQGNSA. There are 14 residues in the CDR3.